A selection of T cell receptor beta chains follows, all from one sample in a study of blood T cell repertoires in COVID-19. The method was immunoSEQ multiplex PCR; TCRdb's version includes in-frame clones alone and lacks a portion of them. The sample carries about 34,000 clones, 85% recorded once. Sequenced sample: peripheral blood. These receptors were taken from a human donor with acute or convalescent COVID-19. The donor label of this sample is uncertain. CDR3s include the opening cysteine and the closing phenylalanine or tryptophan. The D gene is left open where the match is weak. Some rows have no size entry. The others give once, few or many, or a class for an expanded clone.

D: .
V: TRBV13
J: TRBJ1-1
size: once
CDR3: CASSPGLMNTEAFF
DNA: TGTGCCAGCAGCCCGGGACTTATGAACACTGAAGCTTTCTTT

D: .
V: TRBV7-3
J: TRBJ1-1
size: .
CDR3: CASSRTSRGSRWDTEAFF
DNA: TGTGCCAGCAGCCGTACGAGTAGAGGGAGTCGTTGGGACACTGAAGCTTTCTTT

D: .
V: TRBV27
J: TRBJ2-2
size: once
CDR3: CASRRVSGELFF
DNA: TGTGCCAGCAGGCGGGTGTCCGGGGAGCTGTTTTTT

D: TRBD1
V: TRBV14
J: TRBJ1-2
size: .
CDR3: CASSRGTDMFGYTF
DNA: TGTGCCAGCAGCCGAGGGACAGATATGTTTGGCTACACCTTC

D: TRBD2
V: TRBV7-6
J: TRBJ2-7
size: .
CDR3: CASSDQPDSSGPYF
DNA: TGTGCCAGCAGCGACCAGCCAGATTCTAGCGGCCCCTACTTC

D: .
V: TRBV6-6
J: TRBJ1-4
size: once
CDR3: CASSLNSGTNEKLFF
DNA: TGTGCCAGCAGCTTGAACAGTGGAACTAATGAAAAACTGTTTTTT

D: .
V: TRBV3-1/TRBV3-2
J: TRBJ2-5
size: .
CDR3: CASSQVRSPRETQYF
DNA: TGTGCCAGCAGCCAAGTGAGGTCCCCCCGGGAGACCCAGTACTTC

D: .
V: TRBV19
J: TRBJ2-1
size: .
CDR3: CASSTWSEQFF
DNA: TGTGCCAGTAGTACATGGAGTGAGCAGTTCTTC

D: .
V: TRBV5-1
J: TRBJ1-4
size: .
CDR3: CASSLDSGGEKLFF
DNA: TGCGCCAGCAGCTTGGATTCAGGAGGAGAAAAACTGTTTTTT

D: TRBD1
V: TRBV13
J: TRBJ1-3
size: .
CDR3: CASSLRDRAGNTIYF
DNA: TGTGCCAGCAGCCTCCGGGACAGGGCTGGAAACACCATATATTTT

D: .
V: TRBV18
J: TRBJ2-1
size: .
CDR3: CASSPTALAESVFF
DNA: TGTGCCAGCTCGCCCACTGCTCTAGCCGAAAGTGTGTTCTTC

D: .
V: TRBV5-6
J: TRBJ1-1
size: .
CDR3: CASSLDSENTEAFF
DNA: TGTGCCAGCAGCTTAGATTCAGAGAACACTGAAGCTTTCTTT

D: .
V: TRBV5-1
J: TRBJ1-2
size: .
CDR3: CASSFGHGDNYGYTF
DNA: TGCGCCAGCAGCTTTGGACACGGAGACAACTATGGCTACACCTTC

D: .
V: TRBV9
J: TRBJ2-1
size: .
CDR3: CASSVGDGRGYNEQFF
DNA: TGTGCCAGCAGCGTAGGTGACGGGCGCGGGTACAATGAGCAGTTCTTC

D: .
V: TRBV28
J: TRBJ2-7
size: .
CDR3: CASSSGGKYEQYF
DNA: TGTGCCAGCAGTTCTGGGGGCAAGTACGAGCAGTACTTC

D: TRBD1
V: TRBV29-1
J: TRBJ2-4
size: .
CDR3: CSVGQQNIQYF
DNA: TGCAGCGTGGGACAGCAAAACATTCAGTACTTC

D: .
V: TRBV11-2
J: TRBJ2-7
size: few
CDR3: CASSFLGYGYEQYF
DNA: TGTGCCAGCAGCTTCCTAGGCTATGGCTACGAGCAGTACTTC

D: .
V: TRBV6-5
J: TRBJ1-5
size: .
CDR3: CASSYSGDRNQPQHF
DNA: TGTGCCAGCAGTTACTCAGGGGATCGGAATCAGCCCCAGCATTTT

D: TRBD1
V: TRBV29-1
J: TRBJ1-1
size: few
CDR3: CSGGGQGSTEAFF
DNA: TGCAGCGGAGGGGGACAGGGAAGCACTGAAGCTTTCTTT

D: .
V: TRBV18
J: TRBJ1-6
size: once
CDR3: CASSPSKQGDSPLHF
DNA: TGTGCCAGCTCACCATCTAAACAGGGAGATTCACCCCTCCACTTT

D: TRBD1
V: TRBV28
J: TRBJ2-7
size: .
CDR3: CASRLGTVREQYF
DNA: TGTGCCAGCAGACTTGGGACAGTGAGGGAGCAGTACTTC

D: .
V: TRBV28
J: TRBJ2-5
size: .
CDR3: CASSLEETQYF
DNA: TGTGCCAGCAGTTTAGAGGAGACCCAGTACTTC

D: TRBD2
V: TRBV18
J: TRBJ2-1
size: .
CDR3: CASSPPSLAGNEQFF
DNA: TGTGCCAGCTCACCACCGTCGCTAGCGGGCAATGAGCAGTTCTTC

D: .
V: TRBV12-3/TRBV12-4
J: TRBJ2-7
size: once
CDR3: CATRSGGVYEQYF
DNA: TGTGCCACCCGTTCCGGCGGGGTCTACGAGCAGTACTTC

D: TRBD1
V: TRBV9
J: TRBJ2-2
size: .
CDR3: CASSAFSGTGGGWELFF
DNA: TGTGCCAGCAGCGCATTTTCCGGGACAGGGGGCGGATGGGAGCTGTTTTTT

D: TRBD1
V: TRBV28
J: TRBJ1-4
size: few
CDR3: CASRRQGIEWLFF
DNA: TGTGCCAGCAGACGACAGGGAATAGAGTGGCTGTTTTTT

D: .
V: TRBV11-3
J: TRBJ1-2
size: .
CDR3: CASSPTAANYGYTF
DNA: TGTGCCAGCAGCCCGACAGCAGCTAACTATGGCTACACCTTC

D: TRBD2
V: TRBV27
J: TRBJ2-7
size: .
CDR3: CASSRTSGSFSSYEQYF
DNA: TGTGCCAGCAGTCGGACTAGCGGGAGTTTTAGCTCCTACGAGCAGTACTTC

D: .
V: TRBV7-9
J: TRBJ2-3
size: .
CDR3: CATLGLSTDTQYF
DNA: TGTGCCACCCTCGGACTCTCCACAGATACGCAGTATTTT

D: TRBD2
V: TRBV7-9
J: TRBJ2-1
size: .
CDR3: CASILGLAENEQFF
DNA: TGTGCCAGCATCCTGGGACTAGCGGAAAATGAGCAGTTCTTC

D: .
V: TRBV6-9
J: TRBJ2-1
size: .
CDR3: CASSSNEQFF
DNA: TGTGCCAGCAGTTCGAATGAGCAGTTCTTC

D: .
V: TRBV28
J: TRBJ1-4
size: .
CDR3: CASSPRASTNEKLFF
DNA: TGTGCCAGCAGCCCGCGGGCATCAACTAATGAAAAACTGTTTTTT

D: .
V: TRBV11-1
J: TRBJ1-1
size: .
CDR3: CASSLVQGTTEAFF
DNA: TGTGCCAGCAGCTTAGTTCAGGGAACAACTGAAGCTTTCTTT

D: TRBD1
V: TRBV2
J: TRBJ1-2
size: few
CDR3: CASSVARRQGDYGYTF
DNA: TGTGCCAGCAGTGTAGCCAGGCGACAGGGGGACTATGGCTACACCTTC

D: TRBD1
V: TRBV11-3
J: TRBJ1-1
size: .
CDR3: CASSYDHRGGGTEAFF
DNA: TGTGCCAGCAGTTACGATCACAGGGGGGGAGGGACTGAAGCTTTCTTT